This T cell receptor (beta chain) emerged from a study of blood T cell repertoires in COVID-19. Study in general: Researchers got acute and convalescent COVID-19 samples from the United States, Italy and Spain. In each case, the material was cDNA or gDNA derived from T cells, B-cell-depleted T cells, or PBMCs.

Original methodology: Reference gene primers were amplified, and this amplification served to estimate nucleated cell counts. TCRdb's table, derived via immunoSEQ multiplex PCR, lists solely in-frame clones and lacks some. V and J calls and clone size are given by that table; D and trimming were obtained from the DNA. The profile covers approximately 200,000 clones, with around 94% appearing a single time and about 0.76% taken by the ten largest. V was shortened by 3 bases and J by 5 bases, with 7 bases between the two germline ends. The germline CDR1 and CDR2 sequences are MNHNS and SASEGT. This CDR3 has 12 residues. Seattle patient enrollment occurred during active infection, with longitudinal follow-up thereafter.

The rearrangement joins TRBV6-1 to TRBJ1-2; a weak D match, TRBD1 (5 bases). Material for sequencing was peripheral blood. This sequence was found in a man younger than 45 with COVID-19, enrolled during active disease. As DNA, the CDR3 is TGTGCCAGCAGTGAGGGGCTTTATGGCTACACCTTC. It codes for CASSEGLYGYTF.